This T cell receptor (beta chain) is from a study of regulatory T cells in long-lasting Graves disease. Study-wide findings and caveats: Lower TCR diversity characterized persistent Graves' patients relative to newly diagnosed patients. New patients shared 950 to 1,000 public clonotypes, fewer than the 2,500 to 3,000 shared by persistent patients.

To make TCR beta libraries, researchers used iRepertoire HTBI primers and Arm-PCR of CDR3 regions. TCRdb fed the multiplex PCR reads into MiXCR, producing one record per CDR3 protein. The sample lists 550,000 to 700,000 distinct CDR3 sequences, about 16% occurring once. The time point denotes: newly diagnosed GD, antithyroid drugs for less than 3 months. Extracted PBMC RNA gave rise to the TCR library. With EDTA tubes as the receptacles, 7.5 to 10 milliliters of peripheral blood were drawn. This clonotype was picked up many times. No antigen is known for it. CDR3 length: 14 amino acids. Germline V gene sequence: CDR1 LGHDT, CDR2 YNNKEL (reference sequence). Trimming removed 1 base from V and 2 bases from J, with 9 bases in between. In addition, the sample was reused for a study of T cells in Graves' hyperthyroidism and ophthalmopathy. That investigation notes: Researchers found most expanded thyroid clonotypes above 0.001 in blood as well.

The sequenced sample was peripheral blood mononuclear cells (PBMCs), obtained at new diagnosis, from a patient treated with antithyroid drugs. The receptor was derived from a man aged 18 to 35 with Graves disease. The chain joins TRBV3-1 to TRBJ2-7, with a weak D call TRBD2 (5 bases). In DNA, the CDR3 is TGTGCCAGCAGCCAAGGTGGGAGTACCTACGAGCAGTACTTC. Amino acid sequence: CASSQGGSTYEQYF.